Given below is one T cell receptor beta chain in context. The sample originates from a study of blood T cell repertoires in COVID-19. V shed 0 bases, J shed 4 bases, and the junction held 10 bases outside the gene matches. Germline V gene data show CDR1 as SGHVS and CDR2 as FNYEAQ. The CDR3 extends over 18 amino acids. Original analysis: Estimated nucleated cell counts came from reference gene primer amplification. Produced via immunoSEQ multiplex PCR; TCRdb's table is partial and in-frame only. From that table come the V and J calls and clone size; the DNA was used to work out D and trimming. The repertoire includes some 300,000 clones, nearly 90% of them detected once, and roughly 2.9% sits in the top ten.

This TCR was sampled from a woman in her 50s who had been exposed to COVID-19. Sequencing was carried out using PBMCs or T cells enriched from blood (not recorded which). The chain links TRBV7-6 to TRBJ2-2; 8 bases match TRBD2. Here the CDR3 DNA reads TGTGCCAGCAGCTTAGCGTTCCCCGGGGGGGCGATCACCGGGGAGCTGTTTTTT. Its protein product is CASSLAFPGGAITGELFF.